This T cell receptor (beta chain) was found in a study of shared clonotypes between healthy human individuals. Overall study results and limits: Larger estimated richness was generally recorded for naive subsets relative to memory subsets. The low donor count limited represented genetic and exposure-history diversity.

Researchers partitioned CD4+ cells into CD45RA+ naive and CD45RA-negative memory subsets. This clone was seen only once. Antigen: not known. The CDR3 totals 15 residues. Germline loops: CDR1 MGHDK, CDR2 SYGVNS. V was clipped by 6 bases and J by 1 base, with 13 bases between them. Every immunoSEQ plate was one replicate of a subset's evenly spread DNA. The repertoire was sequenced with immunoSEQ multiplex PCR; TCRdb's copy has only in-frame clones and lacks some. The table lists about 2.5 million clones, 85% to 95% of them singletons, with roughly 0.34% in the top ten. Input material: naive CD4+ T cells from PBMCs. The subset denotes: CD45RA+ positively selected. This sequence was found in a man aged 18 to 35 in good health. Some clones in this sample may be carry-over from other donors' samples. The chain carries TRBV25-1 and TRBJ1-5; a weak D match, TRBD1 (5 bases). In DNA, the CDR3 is TGTGCCAGCAGCCCCGCGGGGGGGAGCAATCAGCCCCAGCATTTT. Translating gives CASSPAGGSNQPQHF. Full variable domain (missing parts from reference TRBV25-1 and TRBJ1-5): EADIYQTPRYLVIGTGKKITLECSQTMGHDKMYWYQQDPGMELHLIHYSYGVNSTEKGDLSSESTVSRIRTEHFPLTLESARPSHTSQYLCASSPAGGSNQPQHFGDGTRLSIL.